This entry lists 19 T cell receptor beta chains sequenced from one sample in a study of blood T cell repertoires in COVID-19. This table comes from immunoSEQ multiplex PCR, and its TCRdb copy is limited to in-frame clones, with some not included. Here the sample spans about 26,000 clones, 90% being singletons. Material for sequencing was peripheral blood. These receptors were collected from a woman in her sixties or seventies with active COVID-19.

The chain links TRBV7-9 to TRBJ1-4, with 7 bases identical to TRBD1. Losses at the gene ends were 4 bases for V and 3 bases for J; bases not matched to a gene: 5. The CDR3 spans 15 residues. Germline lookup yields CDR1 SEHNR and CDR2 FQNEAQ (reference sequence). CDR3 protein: CASSSDREANEKLFF. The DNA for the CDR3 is TGTGCCAGCAGCTCCGACAGGGAGGCTAATGAAAAACTGTTTTTT.

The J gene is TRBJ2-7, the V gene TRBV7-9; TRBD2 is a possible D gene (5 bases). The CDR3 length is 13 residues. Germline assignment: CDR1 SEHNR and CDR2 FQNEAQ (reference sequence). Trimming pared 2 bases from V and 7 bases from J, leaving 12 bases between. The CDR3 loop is CASSLSLAREQYF. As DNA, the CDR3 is TGTGCCAGCAGCTTATCTCTAGCAAGGGAGCAGTACTTC.

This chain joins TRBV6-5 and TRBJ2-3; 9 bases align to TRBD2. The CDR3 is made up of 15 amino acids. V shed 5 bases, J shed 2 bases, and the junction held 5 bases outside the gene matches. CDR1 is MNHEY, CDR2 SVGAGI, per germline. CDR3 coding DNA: TGTGCCAGCAGTAGTCTAGCGGGAAACACAGATACGCAGTATTTT. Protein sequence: CASSSLAGNTDTQYF.

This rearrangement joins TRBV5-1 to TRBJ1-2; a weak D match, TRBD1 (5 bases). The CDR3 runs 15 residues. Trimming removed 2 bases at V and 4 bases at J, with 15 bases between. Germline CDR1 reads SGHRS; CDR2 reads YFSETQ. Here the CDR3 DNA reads TGCGCCAGCAGCTTAGTAGGGGCCAGGGCCTATGGCTACACCTTC. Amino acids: CASSLVGARAYGYTF.

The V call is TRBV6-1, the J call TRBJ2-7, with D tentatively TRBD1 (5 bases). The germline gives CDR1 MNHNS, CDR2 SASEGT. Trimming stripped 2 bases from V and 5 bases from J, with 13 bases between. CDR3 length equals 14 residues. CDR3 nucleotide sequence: TGTGCCAGCAGTGAATTCAGGGAAGCCCACGAGCAGTACTTC. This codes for CASSEFREAHEQYF.

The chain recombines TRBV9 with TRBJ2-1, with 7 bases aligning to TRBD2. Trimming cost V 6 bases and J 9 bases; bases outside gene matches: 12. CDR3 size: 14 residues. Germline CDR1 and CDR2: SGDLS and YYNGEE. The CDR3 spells CASNAGAQNTEQFF. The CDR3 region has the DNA TGTGCCAGCAACGCGGGAGCGCAAAACACTGAGCAGTTCTTC.

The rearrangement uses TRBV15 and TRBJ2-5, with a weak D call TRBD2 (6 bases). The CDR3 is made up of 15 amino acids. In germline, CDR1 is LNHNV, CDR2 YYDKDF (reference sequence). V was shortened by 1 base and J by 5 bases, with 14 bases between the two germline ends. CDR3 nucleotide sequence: TGTGCCACCAGCAGAGTATCGGGACTGAGGGAGACCCAGTACTTC. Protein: CATSRVSGLRETQYF.

This chain's CDR3 is CASSPSPTDTQYF. The CDR3 region has the DNA TGTGCCAGCTCACCGTCTCCGACAGATACGCAGTATTTT. V gene TRBV18 combines with J gene TRBJ2-3, with D unclear. Germline assignment: CDR1 KGHSH and CDR2 LQKENI. The CDR3 extends over 13 amino acids. V lost 3 bases to trimming and J lost 3 bases, with 7 bases between them.

CDR3 residues: CASSPIVLAGSVYEQYF. The CDR3 DNA follows: TGTGCCAGCAGCCCAATAGTACTAGCGGGCTCGGTATACGAGCAGTACTTC. The rearrangement uses TRBV7-3 and TRBJ2-7; TRBD2 agrees at 9 bases. With V trimmed by 5 bases and J by 4 bases, 15 bases remained unmatched. Germline assignment: CDR1 SGHTA and CDR2 FQGTGA. The CDR3 loop spans 17 amino acids.

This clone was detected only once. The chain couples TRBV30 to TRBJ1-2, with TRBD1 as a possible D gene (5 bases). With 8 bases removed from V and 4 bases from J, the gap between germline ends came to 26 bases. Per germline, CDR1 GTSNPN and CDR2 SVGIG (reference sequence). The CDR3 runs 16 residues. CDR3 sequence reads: CAPRQGVGPNFYGYTF. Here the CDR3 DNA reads TGTGCCCCCCGTCAAGGGGTAGGGCCCAATTTCTATGGCTACACCTTC.

The CDR3 loop is CASSKDPGQGNSPLHF. The CDR3 coding sequence is TGTGCCAGCAGCAAAGATCCGGGACAGGGGAATTCACCCCTCCACTTT. This chain links TRBV21-1 with TRBJ1-6; the table gives TRBD1 as D, unverified against the DNA. TRBV21-1 is labeled a pseudogene. This CDR3 has 16 amino acids.

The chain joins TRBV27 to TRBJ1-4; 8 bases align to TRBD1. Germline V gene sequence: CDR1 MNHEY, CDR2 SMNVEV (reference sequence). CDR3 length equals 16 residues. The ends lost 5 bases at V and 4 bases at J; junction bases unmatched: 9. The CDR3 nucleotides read TGTGCCAGCAGTCGCCTGGGGACAGGTAGTAATGAAAAACTGTTTTTT. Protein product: CASSRLGTGSNEKLFF.

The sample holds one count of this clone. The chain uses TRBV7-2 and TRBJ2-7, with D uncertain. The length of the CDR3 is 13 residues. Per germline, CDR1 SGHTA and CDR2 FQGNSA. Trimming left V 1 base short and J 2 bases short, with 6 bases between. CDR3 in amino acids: CASSLGLAYEQYF. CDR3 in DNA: TGTGCCAGCAGCTTAGGCCTAGCCTACGAGCAGTACTTC.

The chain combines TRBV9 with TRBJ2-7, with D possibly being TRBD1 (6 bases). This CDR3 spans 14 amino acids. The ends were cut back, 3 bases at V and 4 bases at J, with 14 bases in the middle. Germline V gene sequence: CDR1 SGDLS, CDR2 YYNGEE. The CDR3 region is CASSDRDPPYEQYF. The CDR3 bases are TGTGCCAGCAGCGACAGGGATCCCCCATACGAGCAGTACTTC.

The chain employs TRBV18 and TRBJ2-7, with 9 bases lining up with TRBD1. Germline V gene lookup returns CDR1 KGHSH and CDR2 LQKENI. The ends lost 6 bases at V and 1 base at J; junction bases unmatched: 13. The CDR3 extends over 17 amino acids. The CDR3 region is CASSPSEPGTGSYEQYF. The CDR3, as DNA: TGTGCCAGCTCTCCGAGCGAACCCGGGACAGGGTCCTACGAGCAGTACTTC.

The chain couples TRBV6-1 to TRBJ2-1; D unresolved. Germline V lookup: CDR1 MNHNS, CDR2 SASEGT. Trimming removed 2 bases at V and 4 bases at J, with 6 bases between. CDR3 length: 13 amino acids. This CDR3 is CASSESRYNEQFF. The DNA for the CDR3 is TGTGCCAGCAGTGAATCTCGGTACAATGAGCAGTTCTTC.

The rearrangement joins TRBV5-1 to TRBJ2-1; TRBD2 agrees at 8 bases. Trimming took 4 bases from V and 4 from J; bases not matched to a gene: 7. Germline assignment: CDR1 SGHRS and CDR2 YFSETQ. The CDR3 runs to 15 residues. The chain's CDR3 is CASSLGLAEYNEQFF. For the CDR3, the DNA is TGCGCCAGCAGCCTCGGACTAGCCGAGTACAATGAGCAGTTCTTC.

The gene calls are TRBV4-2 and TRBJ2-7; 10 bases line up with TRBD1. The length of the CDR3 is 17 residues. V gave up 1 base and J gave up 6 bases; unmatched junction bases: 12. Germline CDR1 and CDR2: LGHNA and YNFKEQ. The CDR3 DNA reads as TGTGCCAGCAGCCAAGTTGGGGCGGGGACAGGGGATGTCGAGCAGTACTTC. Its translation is CASSQVGAGTGDVEQYF.

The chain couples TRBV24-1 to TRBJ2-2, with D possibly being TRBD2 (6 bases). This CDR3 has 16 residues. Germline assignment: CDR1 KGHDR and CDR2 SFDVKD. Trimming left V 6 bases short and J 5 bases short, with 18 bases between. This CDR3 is CATSTSGNAGTGELFF. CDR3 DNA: TGTGCCACCAGTACATCAGGCAACGCGGGAACCGGGGAGCTGTTTTTT.